These T cell receptor beta chains were read from a single sample in a study of cytomegalovirus exposure and HLA in healthy donors. Measured with immunoSEQ multiplex PCR; TCRdb has only the in-frame clones, and not every one. The sample includes a few hundred thousand clones, nearly 80% of them seen just once. The sequencing sample was made of PBMCs. These receptors came from a man younger than 35 in good health and CMV-seronegative. CDR3s include the opening cysteine and the closing phenylalanine or tryptophan. The D gene is left open where the match is weak. Clone sizes are given selectively: once, few, many, or a class where the clone is expanded.

-	TRBV28	TRBJ2-1	TRBD2	CASGPLWREGYNEQFF	TGTGCCAGCGGACCTCTTTGGCGGGAGGGCTACAATGAGCAGTTCTTC
-	TRBV25-1	TRBJ2-7	TRBD1	CASSEYGTASYEQYF	TGTGCCAGCAGTGAATATGGGACAGCAAGCTACGAGCAGTACTTC
-	TRBV6-6	TRBJ2-7	-	CASSFGMGAPPYEQYF	TGTGCCAGCAGTTTTGGTATGGGGGCCCCCCCCTACGAGCAGTACTTC
-	TRBV27	TRBJ2-1	-	CASLQLSGRGEQFF	TGTGCCAGTCTTCAGTTGTCAGGTAGGGGTGAGCAGTTCTTC
-	TRBV7-6	TRBJ2-7	-	CASTPRTDAYEQYF	TGTGCCAGCACCCCCCGTACTGATGCCTACGAGCAGTACTTC
-	TRBV19	TRBJ1-3	-	CASSSRQFSGNTIYF	TGTGCCAGTAGTAGCCGACAGTTCTCTGGAAACACCATATATTTT
-	TRBV30	TRBJ1-5	-	CAWSVNSVSSQPQHF	TGTGCCTGGAGTGTAAATTCGGTCTCTAGTCAGCCCCAGCATTTT
-	TRBV19	TRBJ1-1	-	CASSFPEYRATEAFF	TGTGCCAGTAGTTTCCCCGAATACAGGGCCACTGAAGCTTTCTTT
-	TRBV25-1	TRBJ1-2	TRBD1	CASSESSGGHYGYIF	TGTGCCAGCAGTGAATCATCAGGGGGCCACTATGGCTACATCTTC
-	TRBV10-3	TRBJ2-2	-	CAISARGANTGELFF	TGTGCCATCAGTGCCAGGGGCGCGAACACCGGGGAGCTGTTTTTT
once	TRBV23-1	TRBJ2-4	-	CASSLPWLWDSSKNIQYF	TGCGCCAGCAGTCTACCCTGGTTATGGGACTCCTCCAAAAACATTCAGTACTTC
-	TRBV7-9	TRBJ2-7	TRBD2	CASSLEDRGAYEQYF	TGTGCCAGCAGCTTAGAGGACCGGGGGGCCTACGAGCAGTACTTC
-	TRBV6-5	TRBJ2-3	-	CASSPQSGSTDTQYF	TGTGCCAGCAGTCCACAGTCGGGGTCCACAGATACGCAGTATTTT
-	TRBV30	TRBJ2-4	TRBD1	CAWSILRDRESKNIQYF	TGTGCCTGGAGTATCCTCCGGGACAGGGAATCCAAAAACATTCAGTACTTC
-	TRBV5-8	TRBJ2-7	-	CASSPRQGSDEQYF	TGTGCCAGCAGCCCCCGTCAGGGATCGGACGAGCAGTACTTC
-	TRBV7-9	TRBJ2-7	TRBD2	CASSPAGGRYEQYF	TGTGCCAGCAGCCCAGCGGGGGGCCGCTACGAGCAGTACTTC
once	TRBV28	TRBJ2-7	-	CASFGDSYEQYF	TGTGCCAGCTTCGGGGACTCCTACGAGCAGTACTTC
-	TRBV15	TRBJ2-7	TRBD1	CATSRDQGTAYEQYF	TGTGCCACCAGCAGAGATCAGGGGACAGCCTACGAGCAGTACTTC
-	TRBV7-9	TRBJ1-1	-	CSSSLVGGEVTF	TGTTCCAGCAGCTTAGTCGGCGGAGAGGTGACCTTT
-	TRBV4-2	TRBJ1-1	TRBD1	CASSRETGMNTEAFF	TGTGCCAGCAGCCGAGAGACAGGGATGAACACTGAAGCTTTCTTT
-	TRBV7-8	TRBJ1-1	-	CASSNYPQGPNAEAFF	TGTGCCAGCAGTAATTATCCACAGGGTCCGAACGCTGAAGCTTTCTTT
-	TRBV19	TRBJ1-2	TRBD1	CASSPVGQGASYGYTF	TGTGCCAGTTCCCCCGTCGGACAGGGGGCGAGTTATGGCTACACCTTC
once	TRBV7-2	TRBJ1-2	TRBD1	CASSPPGTGYGYTF	TGTGCCAGCAGCCCTCCCGGGACAGGGTATGGCTACACCTTC
-	TRBV18	TRBJ2-7	-	CASSPTRSGNEQYF	TGTGCCAGCTCACCCACACGTTCGGGGAACGAGCAGTACTTC
-	TRBV7-9	TRBJ1-4	-	CASSPRSVTGWEKLFF	TGTGCCAGCAGCCCACGCTCAGTAACAGGGTGGGAAAAACTGTTTTTT
-	TRBV28	TRBJ1-5	-	CASTTGFSQPQHF	TGTGCCAGCACCACAGGGTTTAGTCAGCCCCAGCATTTT
-	TRBV6-5	TRBJ2-2	-	CASSYGTAGELFF	TGTGCCAGCAGTTACGGGACTGCCGGGGAGCTGTTTTTT
-	TRBV14	TRBJ1-1	TRBD1	CASSTGQGNTEAFF	TGTGCCAGCAGCACCGGACAGGGGAACACTGAAGCTTTCTTT
-	TRBV6-5	TRBJ2-7	-	CASSQGTYEQYF	TGTGCCAGCAGCCAAGGGACTTACGAGCAGTACTTC
once	TRBV30	TRBJ2-3	TRBD1	CAWSTRGTTQYF	TGTGCCTGGAGTACCAGGGGGACTACGCAGTATTTT
-	TRBV30	TRBJ2-5	TRBD2	CAWSGQRTSGGKETQYF	TGTGCCTGGAGTGGCCAACGGACTAGCGGGGGAAAAGAGACCCAGTACTTC
-	TRBV28	TRBJ2-5	-	CASQGQALGTSAETQYF	TGTGCCAGTCAGGGGCAGGCGTTGGGCACAAGCGCGGAGACCCAGTACTTC
few	TRBV25-1	TRBJ2-5	-	CASSEGAQETQYF	TGTGCCAGCAGTGAAGGGGCACAAGAGACCCAGTACTTC
-	TRBV11-3	TRBJ1-1	TRBD1	CASGTGTANTEAFF	TGTGCCAGCGGAACCGGGACAGCGAACACTGAAGCTTTCTTT
-	TRBV11-3	TRBJ2-7	TRBD1	CASSSRQGASYEQYF	TGTGCCAGCAGCTCACGGCAGGGGGCTTCCTACGAGCAGTACTTC
-	TRBV2	TRBJ2-3	TRBD2	CASRPGLAGDTQYF	TGTGCCAGCAGGCCGGGACTAGCAGGAGATACGCAGTATTTT
-	TRBV5-6	TRBJ2-7	TRBD1	CASSFGQVAYEQYF	TGTGCCAGCAGCTTCGGACAGGTTGCCTACGAGCAGTACTTC
-	TRBV27	TRBJ1-2	TRBD1	CASSLRQGAGGYTF	TGTGCCAGCAGTTTACGACAGGGGGCGGGGGGCTACACCTTC
-	TRBV7-3	TRBJ2-5	TRBD1	CASSSSSGQGEGETQYF	TGTGCCAGCAGCTCATCCTCGGGACAGGGGGAGGGAGAGACCCAGTACTTC
-	TRBV30	TRBJ2-3	TRBD2	CAWSALAGVDTQYF	TGTGCCTGGAGTGCACTAGCGGGGGTAGATACGCAGTATTTT
-	TRBV30	TRBJ1-2	TRBD1	CAWSVPKDRVPPLYGYTF	TGTGCCTGGAGTGTACCCAAGGACAGGGTCCCCCCCTTATATGGCTACACCTTC
-	TRBV30	TRBJ1-3	-	CAWTSGNTIYF	TGTGCCTGGACGTCTGGAAACACCATATATTTT
-	TRBV7-3	TRBJ2-1	-	CASSFLGGGNNEQFF	TGTGCCAGCAGCTTCTTGGGAGGAGGCAACAATGAGCAGTTCTTC
-	TRBV7-8	TRBJ2-5	TRBD2	CASSLAGGGAGETQYF	TGTGCCAGCAGCTTAGCGGGCGGGGGGGCCGGTGAGACCCAGTACTTC
once	TRBV10-3	TRBJ2-7	TRBD1	CAISPGTVSSYEQYF	TGTGCCATCAGCCCCGGGACAGTGAGCTCCTACGAGCAGTACTTC
-	TRBV15	TRBJ1-5	-	CATSTSERGQPQHF	TGTGCCACCAGCACCAGTGAGAGGGGGCAGCCCCAGCATTTT
-	TRBV4-3	TRBJ2-7	TRBD2	CASSQDREGYYEQYF	TGCGCCAGCAGCCAAGATCGGGAGGGGTACTACGAGCAGTACTTC
-	TRBV28	TRBJ2-7	-	CASSPILAGLYEQYF	TGTGCCAGCAGTCCCATACTGGCGGGACTCTACGAGCAGTACTTC
-	TRBV2	TRBJ2-7	-	CASSAWRESYEQYF	TGTGCCAGCAGTGCTTGGCGGGAATCCTACGAGCAGTACTTC
-	TRBV29-1	TRBJ2-1	TRBD1	CSAQKRQGTRTGDEQFF	TGCAGCGCTCAGAAAAGACAGGGCACGAGAACCGGCGATGAGCAGTTCTTC
few	TRBV27	TRBJ1-1	-	CASGKHRVGIEAFF	TGTGCCAGCGGAAAACACAGGGTCGGCATTGAAGCTTTCTTT